This T cell receptor beta chain was sequenced for a study of cytomegalovirus exposure and HLA in healthy donors. Deletions cut 0 bases from V and 12 bases from J, with 9 bases between. CDR1 and CDR2 (germline): SGHDN, FVKESK. CDR3 length equals 12 residues. PCR was performed using 60 Vbeta and 13 Jbeta primers. Using immunoSEQ multiplex PCR, the repertoire was profiled, and TCRdb retains in-frame clones only, with some absent. The repertoire includes 200,000 to 250,000 clones, 70% to 80% of them detected once, and under 2% sits in the top ten. The origin of this receptor is a woman between 25 and 40 years old in good health and CMV-seronegative. Input material: PBMCs. This rearrangement joins TRBV14 to TRBJ2-1, with D unclear. CDR3 in DNA: TGTGCCAGCAGCCAAGATAGATTAGCGCAGTTCTTC. This translates into CASSQDRLAQFF.